Listed below are T cell receptor beta chains from one sample, sequenced in a study of blood T cell repertoires in COVID-19. Data came from immunoSEQ multiplex PCR; TCRdb stores just in-frame clones and leaves some out. The table lists 200,000 to 300,000 clones, approximately 86% of them singletons. Sequenced material: peripheral blood. The receptors originated from a young man with active or convalescent COVID-19. The CDR3 runs from the conserved cysteine through the conserved F or W. The order of the fields is J gene, D gene, clone size, V gene, CDR3 protein, CDR3 DNA. The D gene is left open where the match is weak. Clone size, where shown, is once, few, many, or a class for clones that have expanded.

TRBJ1-1,TRBD1,-,TRBV3-1/TRBV3-2,CASSHRTGDEAFF,TGTGCCAGCAGCCATAGGACAGGGGACGAAGCTTTCTTT
TRBJ1-3,TRBD1,-,TRBV5-1,CASSFMGDSSGNTIYF,TGCGCCAGCAGCTTTATGGGGGACAGCTCTGGAAACACCATATATTTT
TRBJ2-3,TRBD2,-,TRBV19,CASSINGLGSRDTQYF,TGTGCCAGTAGTATTAACGGACTAGGGTCTCGCGATACGCAGTATTTT
TRBJ2-7,-,-,TRBV21-1,CASSIVVASGVHEQYF,TGTGCCAGCAGCATTGTGGTGGCTAGCGGGGTCCACGAGCAGTACTTC
TRBJ2-3,-,once,TRBV7-3,CASSYQPGANTQYF,TGTGCCAGCAGCTACCAACCAGGGGCAAATACGCAGTATTTT
TRBJ1-1,-,-,TRBV9,CASTPSGAPGVEAFF,TGTGCCAGCACCCCATCTGGAGCCCCCGGGGTTGAAGCTTTCTTT
TRBJ1-4,-,-,TRBV9,CASSVDEEYEKLFF,TGTGCCAGCAGCGTAGATGAAGAGTATGAAAAACTGTTTTTT
TRBJ2-7,TRBD1,once,TRBV27,CASSSGGTGGLEQYF,TGTGCCAGCAGTTCGGGGGGGACAGGGGGTTTGGAGCAGTACTTC
TRBJ2-1,TRBD1,-,TRBV11-1,CASSRNRDRGHEQFF,TGTGCCAGCAGCCGAAACCGGGACAGGGGACATGAGCAGTTCTTC
TRBJ2-5,-,-,TRBV4-1,CASSQVDSQETQYF,TGCGCCAGCAGCCAAGTTGACAGCCAAGAGACCCAGTACTTC
TRBJ1-1,-,-,TRBV15,CATNEGLNTEAFF,TGTGCCACCAATGAGGGCCTGAACACTGAAGCTTTCTTT
TRBJ2-3,TRBD2,once,TRBV3-1/TRBV3-2,CASSRRFAGGKDTQYF,TGTGCCAGCAGCCGCAGGTTTGCGGGGGGGAAAGATACGCAGTATTTT
TRBJ1-2,-,-,TRBV9,CASSTTGSGEEYGYTF,TGTGCCAGCAGCACGACCGGGTCGGGAGAGGAATATGGCTACACCTTC
TRBJ1-1,-,-,TRBV15,CATSVPGFAEAFF,TGTGCCACCAGTGTTCCGGGGTTCGCTGAAGCTTTCTTT
TRBJ1-1,-,-,TRBV19,CASSLFREAKSRAFF,TGTGCCAGTAGTTTATTCCGGGAGGCAAAGAGCCGGGCTTTCTTT
TRBJ1-6,TRBD1,-,TRBV18,CASSTNRDSDSPLHF,TGTGCCAGCTCAACAAACCGGGACAGCGATTCACCCCTCCACTTT
TRBJ1-6,-,-,TRBV11-2,CASSLSRDSPLHF,TGTGCCAGCAGCTTATCCAGGGATTCACCCCTCCACTTT
TRBJ1-2,-,-,TRBV27,CASSLDPGGGSGYTF,TGTGCCAGCAGTTTAGACCCCGGGGGAGGAAGTGGCTACACCTTC
TRBJ2-3,TRBD1,-,TRBV14,CASSRQGHSSTDTQYF,TGTGCCAGCAGCCGACAGGGGCACTCTAGCACAGATACGCAGTATTTT
TRBJ1-2,-,-,TRBV2,CALGGQGDYGYTF,TGTGCCCTGGGAGGTCAGGGAGACTATGGCTACACCTTC
TRBJ1-2,-,-,TRBV5-3,CARRTSGYTF,TGTGCCAGAAGAACTTCGGGCTACACCTTC
TRBJ2-7,-,-,TRBV10-3,CAISEFEGYEQYF,TGTGCCATCAGTGAGTTCGAGGGCTACGAGCAGTACTTC